The sample holds a few counts of the clone carrying this TCR beta chain. This entry is derived from a study of blood T cells in healthy people across ages. Study background: Per two T cells, template switching captured roughly one barcoded beta molecule.

The CDR3 has 14 amino acids. Looked up from germline, CDR1 is LNHDA and CDR2 is SQIVND (reference sequence). Primed by a sample-barcoded 5' primer and a J-beta primer mix, a second PCR proceeded for roughly 7 to 11 cycles. Tagging of each cDNA molecule was performed by a template-switch adaptor with 12 random nucleotides. Using its own MiXCR run on the 5' RACE reads, TCRdb lists one record per CDR3 protein. The sample holds about 930,000 distinct CDR3 sequences, just under 30% seen once. These data were also reused for a study on T cells of mothers and their children.

This sequence was found in a middle-aged woman in good health. The sequenced material came from blood. The chain joins TRBV19 to TRBJ1-1; no definite D call. DNA for the CDR3: TGTGCTCCGGCGGGCGTGGCATTAGGGACTGAAGCTTTCTTT. Its protein product is CAPAGVALGTEAFF. The full variable domain, completed using reference TRBV19 and TRBJ1-1, is DGGITQSPKYLFRKEGQNVTLSCEQNLNHDAMYWYRQDPGQGLRLIYYSQIVNDFQKGDIAEGYSVSREKKESFPLTVTSAQKNPTAFYLCAPAGVALGTEAFFGQGTRLTVV.